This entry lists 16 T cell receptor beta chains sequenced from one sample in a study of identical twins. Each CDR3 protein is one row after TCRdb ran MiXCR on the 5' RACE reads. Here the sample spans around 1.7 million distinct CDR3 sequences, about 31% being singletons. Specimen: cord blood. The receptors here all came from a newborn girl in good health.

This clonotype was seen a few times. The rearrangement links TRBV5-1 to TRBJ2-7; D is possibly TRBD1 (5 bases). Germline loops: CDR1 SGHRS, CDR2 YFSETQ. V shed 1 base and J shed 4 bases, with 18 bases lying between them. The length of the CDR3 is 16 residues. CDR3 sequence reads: CASSLTPGAVKYEQYF. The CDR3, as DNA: TGCGCCAGCAGCTTGACACCTGGGGCTGTAAAGTACGAGCAGTACTTC.

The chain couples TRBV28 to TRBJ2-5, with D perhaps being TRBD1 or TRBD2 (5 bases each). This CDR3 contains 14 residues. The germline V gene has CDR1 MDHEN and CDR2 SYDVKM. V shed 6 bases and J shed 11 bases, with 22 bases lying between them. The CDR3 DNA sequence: TGTGCCAGCAGGGGGGAATACTCCTACAATGAGCAGTACTTC. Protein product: CASRGEYSYNEQYF.

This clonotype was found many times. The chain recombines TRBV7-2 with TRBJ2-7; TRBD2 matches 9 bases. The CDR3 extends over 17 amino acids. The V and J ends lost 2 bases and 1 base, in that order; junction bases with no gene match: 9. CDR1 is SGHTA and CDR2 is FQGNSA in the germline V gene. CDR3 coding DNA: TGTGCCAGCAGCTTACCCTCTAGCGGGGCCTTTTCCTACGAGCAGTACTTC. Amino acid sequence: CASSLPSSGAFSYEQYF. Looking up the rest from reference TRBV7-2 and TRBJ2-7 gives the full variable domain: GAGVSQSPSNKVTEKGKDVELRCDPISGHTALYWYRQSLGQGLEFLIYFQGNSAPDKSGLPSDRFSAERTGGSVSTLTIQRTQQEDSAVYLCASSLPSSGAFSYEQYFGPGTRLTVT.

Written as DNA, the CDR3 is TGTGCCAGCAGGACTTCGGGACTAGCGGAGGGGTACAATGAGCAGTTCTTC. Protein sequence: CASRTSGLAEGYNEQFF. The V call is TRBV10-3, the J call TRBJ2-1; 11 bases are shared with TRBD2. Germline V lookup: CDR1 ENHRY, CDR2 SYGVKD. V trimming: 10 bases; J trimming: 4 bases; junction bases outside the gene matches: 15. This CDR3 is 17 amino acids long.

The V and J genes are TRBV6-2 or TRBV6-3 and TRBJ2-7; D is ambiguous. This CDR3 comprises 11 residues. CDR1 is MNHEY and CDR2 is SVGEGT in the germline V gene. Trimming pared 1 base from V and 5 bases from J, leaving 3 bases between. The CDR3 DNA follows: TGTGCCAGCAGTTACTTCGACGAGCAGTACTTC. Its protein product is CASSYFDEQYF.

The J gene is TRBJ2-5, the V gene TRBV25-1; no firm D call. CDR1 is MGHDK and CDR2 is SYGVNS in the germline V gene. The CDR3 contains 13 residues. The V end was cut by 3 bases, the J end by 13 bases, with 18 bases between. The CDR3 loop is CASSDFRSYERYF. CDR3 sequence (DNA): TGTGCCAGCAGTGACTTCCGGTCCTACGAGCGGTACTTC.

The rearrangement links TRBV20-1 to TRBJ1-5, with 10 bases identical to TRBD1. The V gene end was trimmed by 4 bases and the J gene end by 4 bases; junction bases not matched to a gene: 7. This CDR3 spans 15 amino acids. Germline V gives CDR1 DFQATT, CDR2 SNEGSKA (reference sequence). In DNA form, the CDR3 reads TGCAGTGCTACCATCTGGGACAGGGGTAATCAGCCCCAGCATTTT. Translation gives CSATIWDRGNQPQHF.

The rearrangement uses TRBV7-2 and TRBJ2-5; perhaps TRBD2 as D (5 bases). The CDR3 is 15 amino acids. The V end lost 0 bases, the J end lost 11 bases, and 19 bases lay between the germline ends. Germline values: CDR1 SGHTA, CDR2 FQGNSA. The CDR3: CASSLAIAPYNEQYF. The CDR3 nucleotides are TGTGCCAGCAGCTTAGCGATAGCGCCCTACAATGAGCAGTACTTC.

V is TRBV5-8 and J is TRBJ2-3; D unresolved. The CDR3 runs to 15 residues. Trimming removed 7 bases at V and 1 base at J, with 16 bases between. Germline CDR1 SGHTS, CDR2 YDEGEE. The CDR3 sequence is CASSQTATGTDTQYF. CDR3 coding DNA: TGTGCCAGCTCCCAAACCGCAACTGGCACAGATACGCAGTATTTT. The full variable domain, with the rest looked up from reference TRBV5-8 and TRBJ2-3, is EAGVTQSPTHLIKTRGQQATLRCSPISGHTSVYWYQQALGLGLQFLLWYDEGEERNRGNFPPRFSGRQFPNYSSELNVNALELEDSALYLCASSQTATGTDTQYFGPGTRLTVL.

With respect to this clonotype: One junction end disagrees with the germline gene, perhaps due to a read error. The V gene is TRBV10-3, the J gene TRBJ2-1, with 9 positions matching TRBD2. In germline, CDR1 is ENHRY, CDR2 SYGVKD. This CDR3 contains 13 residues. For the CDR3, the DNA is TGTGCCATATCCGGGACTAGCTACGATGAGCAGTTCTTC. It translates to CAISGTSYDEQFF.

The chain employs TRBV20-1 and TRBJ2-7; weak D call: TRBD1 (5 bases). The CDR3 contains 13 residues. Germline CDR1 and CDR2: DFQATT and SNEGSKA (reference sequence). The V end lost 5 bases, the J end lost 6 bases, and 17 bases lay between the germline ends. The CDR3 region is CSALAQVPPEQYF. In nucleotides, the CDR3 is TGCAGTGCTTTGGCACAGGTTCCACCCGAGCAGTACTTC.

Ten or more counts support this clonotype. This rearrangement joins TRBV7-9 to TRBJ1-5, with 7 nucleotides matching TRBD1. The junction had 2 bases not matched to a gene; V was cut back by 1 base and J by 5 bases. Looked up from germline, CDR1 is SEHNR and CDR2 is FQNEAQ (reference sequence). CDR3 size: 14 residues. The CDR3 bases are TGTGCCAGCAGCTTAGACAGGGGAGATCAGCCCCAGCATTTT. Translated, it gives CASSLDRGDQPQHF.

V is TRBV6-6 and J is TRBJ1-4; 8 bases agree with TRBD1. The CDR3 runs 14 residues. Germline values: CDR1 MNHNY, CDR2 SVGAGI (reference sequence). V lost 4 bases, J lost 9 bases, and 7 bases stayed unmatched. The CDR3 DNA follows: TGTGCCAGCAGTTTAGGACAGGGTGCTAAAAAACTGTTTTTT. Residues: CASSLGQGAKKLFF.

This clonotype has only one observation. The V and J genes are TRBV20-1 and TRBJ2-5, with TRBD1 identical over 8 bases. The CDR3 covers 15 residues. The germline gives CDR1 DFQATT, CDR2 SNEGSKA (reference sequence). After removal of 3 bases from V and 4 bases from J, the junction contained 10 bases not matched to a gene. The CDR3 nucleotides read TGCAGTGCTAGGTTCTTTCAGGGGGCGAGAGAGACCCAGTACTTC. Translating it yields CSARFFQGARETQYF.

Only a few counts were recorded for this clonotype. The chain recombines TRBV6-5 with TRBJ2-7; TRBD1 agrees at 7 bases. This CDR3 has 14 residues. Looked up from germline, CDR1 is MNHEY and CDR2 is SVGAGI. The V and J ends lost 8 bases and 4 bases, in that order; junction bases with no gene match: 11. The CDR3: CASAPGGTVYEQYF. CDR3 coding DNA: TGTGCCAGCGCGCCGGGTGGGACAGTATACGAGCAGTACTTC.

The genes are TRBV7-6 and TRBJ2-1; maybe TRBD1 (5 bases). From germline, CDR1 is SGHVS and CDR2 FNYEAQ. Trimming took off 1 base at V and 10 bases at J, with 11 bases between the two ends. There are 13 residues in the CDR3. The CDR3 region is CASSLDRNYEQFF. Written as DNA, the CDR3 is TGTGCCAGCAGCTTAGACAGGAACTACGAGCAGTTCTTC.